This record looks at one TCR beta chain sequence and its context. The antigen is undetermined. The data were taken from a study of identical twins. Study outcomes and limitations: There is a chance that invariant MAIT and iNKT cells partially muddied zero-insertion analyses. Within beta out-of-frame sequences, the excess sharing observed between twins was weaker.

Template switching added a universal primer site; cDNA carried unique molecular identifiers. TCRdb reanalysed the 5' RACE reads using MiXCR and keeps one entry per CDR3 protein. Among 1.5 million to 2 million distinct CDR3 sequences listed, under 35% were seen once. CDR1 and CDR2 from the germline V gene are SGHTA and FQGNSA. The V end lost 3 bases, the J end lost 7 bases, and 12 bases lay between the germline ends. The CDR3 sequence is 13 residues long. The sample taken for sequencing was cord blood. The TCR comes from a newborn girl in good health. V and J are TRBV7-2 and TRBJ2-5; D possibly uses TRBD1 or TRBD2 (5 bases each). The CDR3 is CASSFEGPTTQYF. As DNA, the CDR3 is TGTGCCAGCAGCTTTGAGGGGCCGACGACCCAGTACTTC.